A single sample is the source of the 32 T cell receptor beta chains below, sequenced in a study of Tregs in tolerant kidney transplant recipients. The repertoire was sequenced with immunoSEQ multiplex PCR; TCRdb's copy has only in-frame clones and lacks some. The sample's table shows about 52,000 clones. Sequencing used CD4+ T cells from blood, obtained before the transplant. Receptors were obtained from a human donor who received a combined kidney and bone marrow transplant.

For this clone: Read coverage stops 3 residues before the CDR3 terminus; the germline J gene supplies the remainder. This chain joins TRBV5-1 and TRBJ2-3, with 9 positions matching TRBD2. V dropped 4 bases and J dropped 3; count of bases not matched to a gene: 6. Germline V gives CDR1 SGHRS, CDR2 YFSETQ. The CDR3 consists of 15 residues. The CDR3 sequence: CASSAGTSLTDTQYF. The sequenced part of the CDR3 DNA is TGCGCCAGCAGCGCCGGGACTAGCCTTACAGATACG.

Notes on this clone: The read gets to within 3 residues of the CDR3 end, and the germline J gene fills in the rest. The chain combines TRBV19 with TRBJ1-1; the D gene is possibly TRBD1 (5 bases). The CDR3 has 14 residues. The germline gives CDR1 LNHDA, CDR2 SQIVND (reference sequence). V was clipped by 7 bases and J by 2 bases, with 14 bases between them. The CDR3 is CASNSGAVNTEAFF. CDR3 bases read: TGTGCCAGTAACTCTGGGGCAGTCAACACTGAA.

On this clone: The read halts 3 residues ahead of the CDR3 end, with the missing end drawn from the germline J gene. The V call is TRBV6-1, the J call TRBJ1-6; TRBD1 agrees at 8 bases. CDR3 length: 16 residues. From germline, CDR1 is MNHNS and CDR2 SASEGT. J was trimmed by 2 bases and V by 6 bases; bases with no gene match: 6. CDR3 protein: CASREQGGPYNSPLHF. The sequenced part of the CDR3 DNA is TGTGCCAGCAGAGAACAGGGGGGACCCTATAATTCACCC.

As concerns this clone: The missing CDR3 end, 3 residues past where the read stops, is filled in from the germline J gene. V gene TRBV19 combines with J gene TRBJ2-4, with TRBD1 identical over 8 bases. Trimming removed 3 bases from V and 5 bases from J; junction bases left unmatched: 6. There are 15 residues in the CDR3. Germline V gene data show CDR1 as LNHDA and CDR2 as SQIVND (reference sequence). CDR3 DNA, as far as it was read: TGTGCCAGTAGTATCAGACAGGGGTATGAAAACATT. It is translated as CASSIRQGYENI. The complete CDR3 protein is CASSIRQGYENIQYF.

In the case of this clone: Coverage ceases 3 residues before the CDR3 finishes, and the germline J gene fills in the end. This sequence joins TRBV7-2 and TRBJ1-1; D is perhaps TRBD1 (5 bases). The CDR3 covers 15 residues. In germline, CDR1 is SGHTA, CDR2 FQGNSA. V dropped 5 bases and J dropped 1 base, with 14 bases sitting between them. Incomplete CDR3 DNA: TGTGCCAGCAGCCCCAGACCCCAGGGGAACACTGAA. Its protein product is CASSPRPQGNTE. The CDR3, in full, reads CASSPRPQGNTEAFF. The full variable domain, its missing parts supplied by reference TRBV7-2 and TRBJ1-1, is GAGVSQSPSNKVTEKGKDVELRCDPISGHTALYWYRQSLGQGLEFLIYFQGNSAPDKSGLPSDRFSAERTGGSVSTLTIQRTQQEDSAVYLCASSPRPQGNTEAFFGQGTRLTVV.

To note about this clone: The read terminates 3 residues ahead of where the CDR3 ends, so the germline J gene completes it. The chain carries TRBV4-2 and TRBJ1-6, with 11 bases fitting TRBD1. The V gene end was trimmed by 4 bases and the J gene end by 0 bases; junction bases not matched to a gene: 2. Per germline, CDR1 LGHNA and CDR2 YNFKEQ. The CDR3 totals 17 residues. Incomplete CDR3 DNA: TGTGCCAGCAGCCGGGACAGGGGGAGCTCCTATAATTCACCC. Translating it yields CASSRDRGSSYNSP. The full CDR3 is CASSRDRGSSYNSPLHF.

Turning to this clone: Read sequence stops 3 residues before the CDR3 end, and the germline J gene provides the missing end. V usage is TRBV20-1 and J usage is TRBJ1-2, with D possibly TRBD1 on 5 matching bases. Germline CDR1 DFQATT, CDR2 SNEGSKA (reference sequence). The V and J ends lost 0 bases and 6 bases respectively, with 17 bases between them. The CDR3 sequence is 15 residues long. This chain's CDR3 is CSARELGGAYDGYTF. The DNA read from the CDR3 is TGCAGTGCTAGAGAGTTGGGAGGGGCGTATGATGGC.

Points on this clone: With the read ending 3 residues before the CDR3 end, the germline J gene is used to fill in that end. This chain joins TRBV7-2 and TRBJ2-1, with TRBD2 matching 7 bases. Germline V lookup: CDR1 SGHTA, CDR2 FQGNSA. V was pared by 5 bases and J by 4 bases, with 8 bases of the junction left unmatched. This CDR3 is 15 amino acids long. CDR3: CASSRSGRAYNEQFF. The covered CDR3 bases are TGTGCCAGCAGCCGATCAGGGAGGGCTTACAATGAG.

CDR3 amino acids: CASSLEVTDTQYF. The CDR3 DNA, read in part, is TGTGCCAGCAGCTTAGAGGTTACAGATACG. The J gene is TRBJ2-3, the V gene TRBV7-7; no clear D gene. The CDR3 end lies 3 residues beyond the end of the read and is filled in from the germline J gene. The CDR3 covers 13 residues. V lost 1 base and J lost 3, with 5 bases in between. Germline assignment: CDR1 SSHAT and CDR2 FNYEAQ (reference sequence).

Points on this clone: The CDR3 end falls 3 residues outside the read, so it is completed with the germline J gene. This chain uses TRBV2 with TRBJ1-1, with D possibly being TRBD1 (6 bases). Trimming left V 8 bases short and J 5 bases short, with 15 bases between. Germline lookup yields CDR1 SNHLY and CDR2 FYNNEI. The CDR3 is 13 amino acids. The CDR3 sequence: CASDPGAWTEAFF. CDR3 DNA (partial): TGTGCCAGCGACCCAGGGGCGTGGACTGAA. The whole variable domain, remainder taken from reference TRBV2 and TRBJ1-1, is EPEVTQTPSHQVTQMGQEVILRCVPISNHLYFYWYRQILGQKVEFLVSFYNNEISEKSEIFDDQFSVERPDGSNFTLKIRSTKLEDSAMYFCASDPGAWTEAFFGQGTRLTVV.

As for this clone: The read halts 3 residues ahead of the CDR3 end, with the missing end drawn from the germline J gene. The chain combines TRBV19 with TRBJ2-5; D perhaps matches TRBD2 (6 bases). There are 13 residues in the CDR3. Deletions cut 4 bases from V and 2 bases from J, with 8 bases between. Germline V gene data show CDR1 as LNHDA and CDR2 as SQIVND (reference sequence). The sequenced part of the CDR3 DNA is TGTGCCAGTAGTACTAGCGTACAAGAGACC. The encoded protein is CASSTSVQET. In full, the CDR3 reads CASSTSVQETQYF.

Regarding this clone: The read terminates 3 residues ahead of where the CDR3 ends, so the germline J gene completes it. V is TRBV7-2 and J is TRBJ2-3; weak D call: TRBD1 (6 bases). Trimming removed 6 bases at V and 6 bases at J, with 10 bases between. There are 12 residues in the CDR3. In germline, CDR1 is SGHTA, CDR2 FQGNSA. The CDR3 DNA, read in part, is TGTGCCAGCAGACAGGGCGGCGATACG. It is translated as CASRQGGDT. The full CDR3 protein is CASRQGGDTQYF.

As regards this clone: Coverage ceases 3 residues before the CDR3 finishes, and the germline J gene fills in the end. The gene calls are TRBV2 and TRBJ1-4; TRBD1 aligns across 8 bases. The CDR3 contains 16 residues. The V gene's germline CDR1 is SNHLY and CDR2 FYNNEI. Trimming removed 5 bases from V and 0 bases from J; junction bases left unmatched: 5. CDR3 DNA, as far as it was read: TGTGCCAGCAGTTGGGACAGGAGCTCAACTAATGAAAAA. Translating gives CASSWDRSSTNEK. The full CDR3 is CASSWDRSSTNEKLFF.

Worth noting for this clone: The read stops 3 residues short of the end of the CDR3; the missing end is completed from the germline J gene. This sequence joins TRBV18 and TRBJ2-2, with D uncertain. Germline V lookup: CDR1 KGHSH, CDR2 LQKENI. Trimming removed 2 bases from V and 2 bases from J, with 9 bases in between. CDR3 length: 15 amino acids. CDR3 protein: CASSPSRLNTGELFF. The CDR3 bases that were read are TGTGCCAGCTCACCAAGCAGACTCAACACCGGGGAG.

The CDR3 DNA, read in part, is TGTGCCAGCGGTACAGCGGGAGCGGCAGATACG. Translation: CASGTAGAADT. The whole CDR3 region reads CASGTAGAADTQYF. V usage is TRBV6-2 or TRBV6-3 and J usage is TRBJ2-3; 8 positions agree with TRBD2. The read ends 3 residues shy of where the CDR3 ends; the end is completed using the germline J gene. The germline V gene encodes CDR1 MNHEY and CDR2 SVGEGT. Trimming cost V 8 bases and J 4 bases; bases outside gene matches: 8. The length of the CDR3 is 14 residues.

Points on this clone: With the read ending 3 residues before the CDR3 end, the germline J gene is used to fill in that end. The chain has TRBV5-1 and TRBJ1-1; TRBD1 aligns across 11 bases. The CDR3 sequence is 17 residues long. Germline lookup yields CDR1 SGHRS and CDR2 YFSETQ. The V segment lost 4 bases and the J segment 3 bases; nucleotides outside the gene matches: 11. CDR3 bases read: TGCGCCAGCAGCCTTCCAGGGACAGGGGGACCGGACACTGAA. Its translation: CASSLPGTGGPDTE. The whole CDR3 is CASSLPGTGGPDTEAFF. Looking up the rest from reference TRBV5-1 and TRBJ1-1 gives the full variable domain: KAGVTQTPRYLIKTRGQQVTLSCSPISGHRSVSWYQQTPGQGLQFLFEYFSETQRNKGNFPGRFSGRQFSNSRSEMNVSTLELGDSALYLCASSLPGTGGPDTEAFFGQGTRLTVV.

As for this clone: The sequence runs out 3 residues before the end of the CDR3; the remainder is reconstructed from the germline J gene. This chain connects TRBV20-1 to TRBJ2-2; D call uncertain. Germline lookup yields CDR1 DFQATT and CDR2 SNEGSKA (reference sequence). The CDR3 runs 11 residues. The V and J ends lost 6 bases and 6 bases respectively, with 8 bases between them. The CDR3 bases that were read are TGCAGTGCCCCCAGTGCCGGGGAG. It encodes CSAPSAGE. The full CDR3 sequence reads CSAPSAGELFF.

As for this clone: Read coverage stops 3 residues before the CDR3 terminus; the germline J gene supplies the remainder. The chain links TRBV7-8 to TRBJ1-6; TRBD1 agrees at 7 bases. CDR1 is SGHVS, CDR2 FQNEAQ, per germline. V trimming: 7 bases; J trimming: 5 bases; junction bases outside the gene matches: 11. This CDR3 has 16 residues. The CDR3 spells CASTPTGLFHNSPLHF. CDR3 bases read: TGTGCCAGCACCCCGACAGGGTTGTTCCATAATTCACCC.

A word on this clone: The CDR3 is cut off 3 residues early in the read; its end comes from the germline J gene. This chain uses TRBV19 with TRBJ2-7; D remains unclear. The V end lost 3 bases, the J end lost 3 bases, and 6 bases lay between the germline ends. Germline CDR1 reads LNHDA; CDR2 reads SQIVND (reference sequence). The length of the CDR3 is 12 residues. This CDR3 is CASSIKGYEQYF. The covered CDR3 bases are TGTGCCAGTAGTATTAAAGGCTACGAG.

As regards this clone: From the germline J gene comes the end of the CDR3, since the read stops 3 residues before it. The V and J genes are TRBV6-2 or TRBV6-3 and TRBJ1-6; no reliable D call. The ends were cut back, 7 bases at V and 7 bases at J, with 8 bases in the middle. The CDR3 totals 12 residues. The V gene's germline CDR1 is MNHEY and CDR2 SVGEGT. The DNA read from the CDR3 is TGTGCCAGCAATCGCGGGAATTCACCC. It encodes CASNRGNSP. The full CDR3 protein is CASNRGNSPLHF.

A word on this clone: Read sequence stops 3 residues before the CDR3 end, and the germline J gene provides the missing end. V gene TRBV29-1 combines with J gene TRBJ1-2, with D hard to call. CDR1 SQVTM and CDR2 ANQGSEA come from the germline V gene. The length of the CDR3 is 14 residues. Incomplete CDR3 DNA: TGCAGCGTTGAAGATGAGGAGGGTTTAAAAGGC. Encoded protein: CSVEDEEGLKG. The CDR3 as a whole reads CSVEDEEGLKGYTF. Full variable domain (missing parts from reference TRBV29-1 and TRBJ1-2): SAVISQKPSRDICQRGTSLTIQCQVDSQVTMMFWYRQQPGQSLTLIATANQGSEATYESGFVIDKFPISRPNLTFSTLTVSNMSPEDSSIYLCSVEDEEGLKGYTFGSGTRLTVV.

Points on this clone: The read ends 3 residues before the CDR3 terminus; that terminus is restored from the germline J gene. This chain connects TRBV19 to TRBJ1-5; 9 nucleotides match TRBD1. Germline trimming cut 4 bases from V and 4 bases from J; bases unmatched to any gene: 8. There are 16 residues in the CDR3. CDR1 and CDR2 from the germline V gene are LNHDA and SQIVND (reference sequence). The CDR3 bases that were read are TGTGCCAGTAGTACCCTCGGGACAGGGAGTAATCAGCCC. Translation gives CASSTLGTGSNQP. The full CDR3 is CASSTLGTGSNQPQHF.

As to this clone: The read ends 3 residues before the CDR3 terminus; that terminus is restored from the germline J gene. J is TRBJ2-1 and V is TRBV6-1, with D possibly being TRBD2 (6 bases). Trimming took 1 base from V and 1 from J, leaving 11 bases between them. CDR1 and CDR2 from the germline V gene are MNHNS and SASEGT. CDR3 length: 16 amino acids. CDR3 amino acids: CASSEDERASYNEQFF. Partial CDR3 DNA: TGTGCCAGCAGTGAAGATGAGCGGGCTTCCTACAATGAG.

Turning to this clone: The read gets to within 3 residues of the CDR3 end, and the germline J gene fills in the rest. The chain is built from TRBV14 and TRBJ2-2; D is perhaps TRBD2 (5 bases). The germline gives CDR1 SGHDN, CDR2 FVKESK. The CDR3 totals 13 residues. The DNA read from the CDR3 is TGTGCCAGCAGCCAAGACTCGGGGTTTAAG. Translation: CASSQDSGFK. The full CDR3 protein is CASSQDSGFKLFF.

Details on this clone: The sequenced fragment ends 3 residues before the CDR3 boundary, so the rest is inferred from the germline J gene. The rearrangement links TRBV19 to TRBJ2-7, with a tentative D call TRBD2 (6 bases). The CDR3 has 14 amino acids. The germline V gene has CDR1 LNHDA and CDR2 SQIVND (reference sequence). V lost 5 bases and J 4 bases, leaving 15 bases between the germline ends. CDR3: CASSPAGGGYEQYF. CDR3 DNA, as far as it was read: TGTGCCAGTAGTCCGGCGGGTGGAGGGTACGAG.

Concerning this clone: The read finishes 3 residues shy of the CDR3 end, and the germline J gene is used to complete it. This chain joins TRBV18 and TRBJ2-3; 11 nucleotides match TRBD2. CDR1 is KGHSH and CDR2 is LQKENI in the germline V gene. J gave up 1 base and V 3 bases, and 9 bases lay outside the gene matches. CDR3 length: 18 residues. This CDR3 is CASSPRLAGKAGTDTQYF. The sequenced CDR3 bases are TGTGCCAGCTCACCTCGACTAGCGGGAAAAGCTGGCACAGATACG.

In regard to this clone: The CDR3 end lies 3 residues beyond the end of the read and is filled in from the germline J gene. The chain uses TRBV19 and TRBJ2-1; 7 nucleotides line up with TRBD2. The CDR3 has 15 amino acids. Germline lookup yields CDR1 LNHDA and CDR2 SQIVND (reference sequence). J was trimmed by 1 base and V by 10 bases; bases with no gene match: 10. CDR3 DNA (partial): TGTGCCACATCCGGGGGAGGGCCTTCCTACAATGAG. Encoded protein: CATSGGGPSYNE. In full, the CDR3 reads CATSGGGPSYNEQFF.

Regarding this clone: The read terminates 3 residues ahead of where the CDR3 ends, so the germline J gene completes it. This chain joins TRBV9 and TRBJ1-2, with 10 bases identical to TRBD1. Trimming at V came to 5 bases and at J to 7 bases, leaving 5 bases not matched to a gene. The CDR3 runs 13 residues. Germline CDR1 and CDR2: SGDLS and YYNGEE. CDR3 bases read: TGTGCCAGCAGTGGGACAGGGGCGAGTGGC. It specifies CASSGTGASG. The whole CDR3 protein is CASSGTGASGYTF.

CDR3 DNA (partial): TGTGCCAGTAGTTTGACGACAGAAGTTAGCTCTGGGGCCAACGTC. It is translated as CASSLTTEVSSGANV. The CDR3, in full, reads CASSLTTEVSSGANVLTF. V gene TRBV19 combines with J gene TRBJ2-6; tentatively, D is TRBD1 (5 bases). Read data end 3 residues before the CDR3 end; the end is taken from the germline J gene. The CDR3 contains 18 residues. Between the trimmed V and J ends, which lost 5 bases and 0 bases, there was a span of 17 bases. Germline V gene data show CDR1 as LNHDA and CDR2 as SQIVND (reference sequence).

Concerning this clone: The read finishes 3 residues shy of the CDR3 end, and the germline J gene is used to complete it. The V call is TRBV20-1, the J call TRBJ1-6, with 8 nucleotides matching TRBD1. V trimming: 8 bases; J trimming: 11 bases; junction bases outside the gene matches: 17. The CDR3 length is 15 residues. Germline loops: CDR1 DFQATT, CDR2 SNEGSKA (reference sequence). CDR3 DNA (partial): TGCAGTACCAGCCAAAGGACAGGGAGGGATGCACCC. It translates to CSTSQRTGRDAP. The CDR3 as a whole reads CSTSQRTGRDAPLHF.

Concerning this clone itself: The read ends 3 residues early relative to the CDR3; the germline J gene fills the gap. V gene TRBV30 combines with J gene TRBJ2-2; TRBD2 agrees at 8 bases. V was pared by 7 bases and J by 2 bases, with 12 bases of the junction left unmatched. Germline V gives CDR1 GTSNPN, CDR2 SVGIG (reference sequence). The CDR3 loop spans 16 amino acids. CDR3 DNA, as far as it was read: TGTGCCTATACTGTCGGACTAGCCTTAAACACCGGGGAG. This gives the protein CAYTVGLALNTGE. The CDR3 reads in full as CAYTVGLALNTGELFF.

The CDR3 protein is CASKATGAGVNYGYTF. The DNA read from the CDR3 is TGTGCCAGTAAGGCAACAGGGGCAGGGGTTAACTATGGC. This chain joins TRBV19 and TRBJ1-2; 7 nucleotides align to TRBD1. The missing CDR3 end, 3 residues past where the read stops, is filled in from the germline J gene. With V trimmed by 7 bases and J by 1 base, 12 bases remained unmatched. In germline, CDR1 is LNHDA, CDR2 SQIVND (reference sequence). The CDR3 contains 16 residues.